The clone carrying this T cell receptor beta chain was seen many times. Its antigen is still unknown. These data are taken from a study of CD8 T cells in ankylosing spondylitis. Study observations and caveats: Reports say disease-linked clones showed up significantly more in matched ankylosing spondylitis synovial fluid.

Germline V gives CDR1 MNHNS, CDR2 SASEGT. CDR3 length: 18 amino acids. Trimming cost V 4 bases and J 3 bases; bases outside gene matches: 14. MiXCR, run by TCRdb on the 5' RACE reads, gives a single entry per CDR3 protein. The table includes 39,000 or so distinct CDR3 sequences, 10% detected once. The source of this sequence is a male donor with ankylosing spondylitis or in good health (not recorded which). Sequencing was done on a sample of blood, either unsorted or a sorted T cell fraction (not recorded which). The rearrangement uses TRBV6-1 and TRBJ2-5; TRBD2 matches 10 bases. CDR3 in amino acids: CASSAIWSSGRIEETQYF. CDR3 bases: TGTGCCAGCAGTGCCATTTGGTCTAGCGGGAGAATTGAAGAGACCCAGTACTTC.